A selection of T cell receptor beta chains follows, all from one sample in a study of CD8 T cells in ankylosing spondylitis. TCRdb used MiXCR to reprocess the 5' RACE reads, holding one entry per CDR3 protein. The repertoire consists of around 130,000 distinct CDR3 sequences, with around 7% occurring once and the leading ten covering more than 10%. Sequencing input: blood, either unsorted or a sorted T cell fraction (not recorded which). The receptor set was obtained from a male donor with ankylosing spondylitis or in good health (not recorded which). Each CDR3 is given with its conserved first and last residue. Each record gives: J gene, D gene, V gene, clone size, CDR3 DNA, CDR3 protein. A D gene is named only where the DNA matches it firmly. Sizes are listed as how often the clone was seen (once, few, many) or a class if it is expanded.

>TRBJ2-5|NA|TRBV19|once
TGTGCCAGTAGTATGGGTAGAGAAGAGACCCAGTACTTC
CASSMGREETQYF
>TRBJ2-3|TRBD2|TRBV20-1|many
TGCAGTGCTGGAACTAGCGGACCTAGTACAGATACGCAGTATTTT
CSAGTSGPSTDTQYF
>TRBJ1-1|NA|TRBV7-3|many
TGTGCCAGCAGCCGGAGGTCAGGGGACACTGAAGCTTTCTTT
CASSRRSGDTEAFF
>TRBJ2-1|NA|TRBV28|many
TGTGCCAGCAGTTCCTTTCCCCATGAGCAGTTCTTC
CASSSFPHEQFF
>TRBJ2-2|TRBD1|TRBV20-1|many
TGCAGTGCCCGTCCCGGGACAGGGACCGGGGAGCTGTTTTTT
CSARPGTGTGELFF
>TRBJ1-2|NA|TRBV6-1|many
TGTGCCAGCATCCCTGAAGGTCAAGCCTATGGCTACACCTTC
CASIPEGQAYGYTF
>TRBJ2-6|NA|TRBV12-3/TRBV12-4|many
TGTGCCAGCGTATCGGTATCTGGGGCCAACGTCCTGACTTTC
CASVSVSGANVLTF
>TRBJ2-7|NA|TRBV14|many
TGTGCCAGCAGCCAAGATCTTTCCCAGGGAGCCTACGAGCAGTACTTC
CASSQDLSQGAYEQYF
>TRBJ2-1|TRBD2|TRBV5-1|many
TGCGCCAGCAGCCCGACGGGGGGAGCCGCGGATAATGAGCAGTTCTTC
CASSPTGGAADNEQFF
>TRBJ1-4|NA|TRBV29-1|many
TGCAGCGTGGCCCCTAGGACGGGAACTAATGAAAAACTGTTTTTT
CSVAPRTGTNEKLFF
>TRBJ2-2|NA|TRBV4-2|many
TGTGCCAGCAGCCAAGACCTCACAGGATTCGCGAACACCGGGGAGCTGTTTTTT
CASSQDLTGFANTGELFF
>TRBJ1-1|NA|TRBV5-1|many
TGCGCCAGCAGCCGAGAGGCGTGGAGCACTGAAGCTTTCTTT
CASSREAWSTEAFF
>TRBJ1-1|NA|TRBV2|many
TGTGCCAGCAATCTACAGGGTAAGGACACTGAAGCTTTCTTT
CASNLQGKDTEAFF
>TRBJ2-2|TRBD1|TRBV5-1|many
TGCGCCAGCAGCTTGTCGGGACAGGGGGCCTGGGCCGGGGAGCTGTTTTTT
CASSLSGQGAWAGELFF
>TRBJ1-5|NA|TRBV5-1|many
TGCGCCAGCAGCTTCGAGGGAAGCAATCAGCCCCAGCATTTT
CASSFEGSNQPQHF
>TRBJ1-2|NA|TRBV6-1|few
TGTGCCAGCAGCGAAACAACAGGAACTAACTATGGCTACACCTTC
CASSETTGTNYGYTF
>TRBJ2-5|TRBD2|TRBV11-1|many
TGTGCCAGCAAAATCCGGGGGGATAAACAAGAGACCCAGTACTTC
CASKIRGDKQETQYF
>TRBJ2-3|TRBD2|TRBV7-6|many
TGTGCCAGCAGCTTAGTTGCGGGGGGGCGCACAGATACGCAGTATTTT
CASSLVAGGRTDTQYF
>TRBJ2-7|TRBD1|TRBV15|many
TGTGCCACCAGCTTAACAGGGGCCTACGAGCAGTACTTC
CATSLTGAYEQYF
>TRBJ2-1|TRBD1|TRBV12-3/TRBV12-4|many
TGTGCCAGCAGTCCCGACAGGGGGGAGTACAATGAGCAGTTCTTC
CASSPDRGEYNEQFF
>TRBJ2-5|NA|TRBV3-1|many
TGTGCCAGCAGCCAAGATGGGGGCGAACCCCAGTACTTC
CASSQDGGEPQYF
>TRBJ2-7|NA|TRBV20-1|many
TGCAGTGCTAGGCAACCTAGCGTTAGCTCCTACGAGCAGTACTTC
CSARQPSVSSYEQYF
>TRBJ1-5|NA|TRBV15|many
TGTGCCACCAGCGCCCCGCGGGACAAGAGGAATCAGCCCCAGCATTTT
CATSAPRDKRNQPQHF
>TRBJ2-5|TRBD2|TRBV9|many
TGTGCCAGCAGCGTAGCCGGACTAGCGGCCAAAGAGACCCAGTACTTC
CASSVAGLAAKETQYF
>TRBJ2-3|NA|TRBV20-1|many
TGCAGTGCTAGATGGACTACTAGTTCAGATACGCAGTATTTT
CSARWTTSSDTQYF
>TRBJ2-7|TRBD2|TRBV29-1|many
TGCAGCGTGGCCGGGACTACTTACGAGCAGTACTTC
CSVAGTTYEQYF
>TRBJ2-2|NA|TRBV28|many
TGTGCCAGCAGTTCCATCGCTGACGGGGAGCTGTTTTTT
CASSSIADGELFF
>TRBJ1-5|TRBD1|TRBV10-3|many
TGTGCCATCAGTGAGACGCCAGGGGGCCAGCCCCAGCATTTT
CAISETPGGQPQHF
>TRBJ2-6|NA|TRBV15|many
TGTGCCACCAGCAAAGACAGAGTCCACGTCCTGACTTTC
CATSKDRVHVLTF
>TRBJ2-4|TRBD1|TRBV12-3/TRBV12-4|many
TGTGCCAGCAGGCCTCAGGGGGCGGAGGACATTCAGTACTTC
CASRPQGAEDIQYF
>TRBJ2-4|TRBD1|TRBV11-2|many
TGTGCCAGCAGCGGCCGGGACAGTGAAGCCAAAAACATTCAGTACTTC
CASSGRDSEAKNIQYF
>TRBJ1-5|NA|TRBV5-1|many
TGCGCCAGCAGACGGGACACCAATCAGCCCCAGCATTTT
CASRRDTNQPQHF
>TRBJ2-1|NA|TRBV2|few
TGTGCCAGCAGCATCGGGACTAATGAGCAGTTCTTC
CASSIGTNEQFF
>TRBJ2-7|NA|TRBV29-1|many
TGCAGCGTTTCCGGGAGCTCCTACGAGCAGTACTTC
CSVSGSSYEQYF
>TRBJ2-3|NA|TRBV20-1|many
TGCAGTGCACACAGGAAGGATACGCAGTATTTT
CSAHRKDTQYF
>TRBJ2-7|TRBD1|TRBV20-1|many
TGCAGTGCCCGGACAGGGGCCAACTACGAGCAGTACTTC
CSARTGANYEQYF
>TRBJ2-5|NA|TRBV7-8|many
TGTGCCAGCAGCCCCAGACAGCTCCAAGAGACCCAGTACTTC
CASSPRQLQETQYF